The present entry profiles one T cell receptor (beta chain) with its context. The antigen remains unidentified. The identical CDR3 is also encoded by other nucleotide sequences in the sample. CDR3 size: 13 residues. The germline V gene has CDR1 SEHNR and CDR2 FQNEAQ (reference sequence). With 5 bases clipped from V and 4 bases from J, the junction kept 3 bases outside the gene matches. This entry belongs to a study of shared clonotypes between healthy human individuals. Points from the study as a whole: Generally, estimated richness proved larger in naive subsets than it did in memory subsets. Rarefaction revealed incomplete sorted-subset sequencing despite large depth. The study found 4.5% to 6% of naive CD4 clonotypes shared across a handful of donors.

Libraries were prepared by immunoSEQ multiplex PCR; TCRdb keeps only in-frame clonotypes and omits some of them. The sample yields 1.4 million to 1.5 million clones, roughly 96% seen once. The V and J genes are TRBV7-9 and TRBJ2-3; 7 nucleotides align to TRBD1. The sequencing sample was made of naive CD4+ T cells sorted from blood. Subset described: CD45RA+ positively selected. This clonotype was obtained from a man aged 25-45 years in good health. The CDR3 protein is CASSLTGADTQYF. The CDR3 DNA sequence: TGTGCCAGCAGCCTAACAGGGGCAGATACGCAGTATTTT.